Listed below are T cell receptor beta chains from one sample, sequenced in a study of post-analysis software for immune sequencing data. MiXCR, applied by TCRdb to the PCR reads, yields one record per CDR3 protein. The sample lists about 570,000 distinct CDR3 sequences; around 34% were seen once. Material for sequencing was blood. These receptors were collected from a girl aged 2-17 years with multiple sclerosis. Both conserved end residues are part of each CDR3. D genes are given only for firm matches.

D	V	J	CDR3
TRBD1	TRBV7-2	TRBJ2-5	CASSSRQGSRTQYF
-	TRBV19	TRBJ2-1	CASSMTLYNEQFF
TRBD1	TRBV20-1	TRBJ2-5	CSARGGQAYQETQYF
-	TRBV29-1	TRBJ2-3	CSVVRIDTQYF
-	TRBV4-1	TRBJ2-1	CASSPALTNYNEQFF
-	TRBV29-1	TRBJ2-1	CSVEQTGPGEQFF
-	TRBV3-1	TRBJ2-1	CASSPGLYYNEQFF
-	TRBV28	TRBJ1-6	CASSQVPNSPLHF
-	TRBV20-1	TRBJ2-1	CSARDLGASLDEQFF
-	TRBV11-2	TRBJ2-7	CASSPFGPYEQYF
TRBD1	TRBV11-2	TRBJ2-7	CASSTSQGSYEQYF
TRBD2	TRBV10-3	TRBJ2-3	CAISDLRGDGTDTQYF
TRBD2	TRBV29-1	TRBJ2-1	CSVRGGLYYNEQFF
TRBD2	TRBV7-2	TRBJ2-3	CASSLAGTSERDTQYF
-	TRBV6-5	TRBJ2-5	CASSPSGGPQETQYF
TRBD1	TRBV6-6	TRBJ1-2	CASSSSDRILGYTF
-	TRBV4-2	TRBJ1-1	CASSQDDRRNAEAFF
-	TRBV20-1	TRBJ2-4	CSQRGGRIQYF
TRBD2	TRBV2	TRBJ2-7	CASSGRLASYEQYF
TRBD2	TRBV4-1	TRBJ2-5	CASSQAGLAGAQETQYF
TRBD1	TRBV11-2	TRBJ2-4	CASSLSQGLAKNIQYF
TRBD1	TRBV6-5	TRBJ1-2	CASSYQGQGGANYGYTF
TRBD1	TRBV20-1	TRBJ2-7	CSARQGANEQYF
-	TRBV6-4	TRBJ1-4	CASSEVPGTEKLFF
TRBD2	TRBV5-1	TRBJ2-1	CATTSASGGAGEQFF
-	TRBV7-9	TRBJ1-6	CASSQELGSPLHF
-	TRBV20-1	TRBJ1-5	CSASPVKSGGNQPQHF
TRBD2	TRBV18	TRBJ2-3	CASSRGTSGGPDTQYF
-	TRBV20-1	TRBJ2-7	CSVQRWPGVHEQYF
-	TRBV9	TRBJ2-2	CASSPRNSQELFF
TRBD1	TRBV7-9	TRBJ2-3	CASSDRPGQGTDTQYF
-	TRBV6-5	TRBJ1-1	CASSTPEATNTEAFF
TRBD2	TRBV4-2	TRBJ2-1	CASSQDPSGRKGETQFF
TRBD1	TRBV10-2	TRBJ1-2	CASRKASGTGDYGYTF
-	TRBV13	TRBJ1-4	CASSLLLDVPIKWETNEKLFF